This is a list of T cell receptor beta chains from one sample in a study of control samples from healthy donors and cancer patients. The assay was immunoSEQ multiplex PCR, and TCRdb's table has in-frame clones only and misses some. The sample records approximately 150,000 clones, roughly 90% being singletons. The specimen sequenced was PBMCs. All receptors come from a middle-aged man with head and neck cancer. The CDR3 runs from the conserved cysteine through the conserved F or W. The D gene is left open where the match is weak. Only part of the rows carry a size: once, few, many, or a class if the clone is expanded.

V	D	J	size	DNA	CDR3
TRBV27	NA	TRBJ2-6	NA	TGTGCCAGCAGTTCGGGATATAACTCTGGGGCCAACGTCCTGACTTTC	CASSSGYNSGANVLTF
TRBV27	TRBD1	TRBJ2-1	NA	TGTGCCAGCCGCGGACAGGGGCTGAGCTCCTACAATGAGCAGTTCTTC	CASRGQGLSSYNEQFF
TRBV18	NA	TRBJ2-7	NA	TGTGCCAGCTCCCCCTCGGGGAACTCCTACGAGCAGTACTTC	CASSPSGNSYEQYF
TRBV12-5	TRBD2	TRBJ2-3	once	TGTGCTAGTGGTCCTAGCGGGGGAGATACGCAGTATTTT	CASGPSGGDTQYF
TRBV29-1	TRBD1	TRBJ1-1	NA	TGCAGCGCCAGGGGGCGTTACGCTGAAGCTTTCTTT	CSARGRYAEAFF
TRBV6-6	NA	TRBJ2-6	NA	TGTGCCAGCAGTCCTCAGGGCCTAGCTCCCCGCTCTGGGGCCAACGTCCTGACTTTC	CASSPQGLAPRSGANVLTF
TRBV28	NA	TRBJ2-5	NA	TGTGCCAGCAGTTTATCCGCGAGAAAGACCCAGTACTTC	CASSLSARKTQYF
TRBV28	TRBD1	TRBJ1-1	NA	TGTGCCAGCAGCAGCGACAGGGTGGGCACTGAAGCTTTCTTT	CASSSDRVGTEAFF
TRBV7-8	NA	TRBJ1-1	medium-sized	TGTGCCAGCAGCTTGATGGCAAGGGGCTCAAACACTGAAGCTTTCTTT	CASSLMARGSNTEAFF
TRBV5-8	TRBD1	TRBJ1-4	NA	TGTGCCAGCAGCCAGGGACAGGGGAATGAAAAACTGTTTTTT	CASSQGQGNEKLFF
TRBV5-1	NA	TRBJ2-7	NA	TGCGCCAGCAGCTTACAAGACTCCTACGAGCAGTACTTC	CASSLQDSYEQYF
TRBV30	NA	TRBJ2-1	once	TGTGCCTACACTCTGGGACGGGCCCTCTCCTACAATGAGCAGTTCTTC	CAYTLGRALSYNEQFF
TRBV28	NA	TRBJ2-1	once	TGTGCCAGCACCCTGGGGGATTCGCGGCAGTTCTTC	CASTLGDSRQFF
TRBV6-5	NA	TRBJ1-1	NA	TGTGCCAGCAGGGAGATAGGCGACACTGAAGCTTTCTTT	CASREIGDTEAFF
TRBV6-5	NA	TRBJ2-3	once	TGTGCCAGCAGTTACGATCGCGGCACAGATACGCAGTATTTT	CASSYDRGTDTQYF
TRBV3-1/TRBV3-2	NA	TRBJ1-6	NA	TGTGCCAGCAGCCTGTGGGGGGAGGGGTCACCCCTCCACTTT	CASSLWGEGSPLHF
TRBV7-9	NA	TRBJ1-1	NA	TGTGCCAGCAGCCCGCAATCCCTGAACACTGAAGCTTTCTTT	CASSPQSLNTEAFF
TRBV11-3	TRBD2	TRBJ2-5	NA	TGTGCCAGCAGCTTCATAGCGGGGCCCCGAGGGACCCAGTACTTC	CASSFIAGPRGTQYF
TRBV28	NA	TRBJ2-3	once	TGTGCCAGCAGTTTCCCGCCGCTCACAGATACGCAGTATTTT	CASSFPPLTDTQYF
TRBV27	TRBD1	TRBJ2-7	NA	TGTGCCAGCAGTCGACAGGGGGCTCTCTACGAGCAGTACTTC	CASSRQGALYEQYF
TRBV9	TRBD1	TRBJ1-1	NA	TGTGCCAGCAGCGTACGCCCCACGACAGGGGGGAAAACTGAAGCTTTCTTT	CASSVRPTTGGKTEAFF
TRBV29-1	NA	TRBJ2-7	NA	TGCAGCGTTGAGTCCCCGCGGGGCAGTTCGAACTACGAGCAGTACTTC	CSVESPRGSSNYEQYF
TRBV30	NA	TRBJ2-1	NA	TGTGCCTGGAGTGTACACCGGGGGGCTGCAGGACCGTTCTTC	CAWSVHRGAAGPFF
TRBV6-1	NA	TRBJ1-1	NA	TGTGCCAGCAGTGAAACCCAAGTAGGGCCCAGAGGGACTGAAGCTTTCTTT	CASSETQVGPRGTEAFF
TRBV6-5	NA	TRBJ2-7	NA	TGTGCCAGCAGTTACTCGATGGCACCCTTGGGGGGCGAGCAGTACTTC	CASSYSMAPLGGEQYF
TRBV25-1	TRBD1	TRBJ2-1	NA	TGTGCCAGCAGTGAGCACAGGGGGCGATTAGGTGAGCAGTTCTTC	CASSEHRGRLGEQFF
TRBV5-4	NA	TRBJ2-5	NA	TGTGCCAGCAGCTTGATAGGGGGAGAGACCCAGTACTTC	CASSLIGGETQYF
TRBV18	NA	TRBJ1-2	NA	TGTGCCAGCTCACCCGGGACAACCGCCTATGGCTACACCTTC	CASSPGTTAYGYTF
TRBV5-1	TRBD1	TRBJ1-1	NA	TGCGCCAGCACCCATGACAGGGAGGACACTGAAGCTTTCTTT	CASTHDREDTEAFF
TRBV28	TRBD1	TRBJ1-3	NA	TGTGCCACCGGGACAGGGGGATCTGGAAACACCATATATTTT	CATGTGGSGNTIYF
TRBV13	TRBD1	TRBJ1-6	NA	TGTGCCAGCAAGGGGTTGACAGGGGGCGCCCAGAATTCACCCCTCCACTTT	CASKGLTGGAQNSPLHF
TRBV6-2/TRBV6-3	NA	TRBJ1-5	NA	TGTGCCAGCAGTTACAGGGCTACGAGCAATCAGCCCCAGCATTTT	CASSYRATSNQPQHF
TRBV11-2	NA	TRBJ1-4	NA	TGTGCCAGCACCGGACAGTTGCAGAGTAATGAAAAACTGTTTTTT	CASTGQLQSNEKLFF
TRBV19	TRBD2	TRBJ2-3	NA	TGTGCCACCCCTTATTTCCCCTGGGGGGGTCGGCAGTATTTT	CATPYFPWGGRQYF
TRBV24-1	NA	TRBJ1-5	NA	TGTGCCACCAGTGACCCTGGGACGGACTTCAATCAGCCCCAGCATTTT	CATSDPGTDFNQPQHF
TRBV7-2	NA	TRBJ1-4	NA	TGTGCCAGCAGCTCAACATCTGGAACTAATGAAAAACTGTTTTTT	CASSSTSGTNEKLFF
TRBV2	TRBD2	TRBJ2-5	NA	TGTGCCAGCAGCCTAATTCCTAGCGGGGGGCGACAAGAGACCCAGTACTTC	CASSLIPSGGRQETQYF
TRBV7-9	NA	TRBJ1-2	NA	TGTGCCAGCAGCCCCCGTCAACGTTTAACTAACTATGGCTACACCTTC	CASSPRQRLTNYGYTF
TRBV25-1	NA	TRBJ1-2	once	TGTGCCAGCAGCGGATCCGCCCGGGGGCGGAACTATGGCTACACCTTC	CASSGSARGRNYGYTF
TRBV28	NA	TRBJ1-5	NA	TGTGCCAGCAGTTCCCGGATAAACAGCGTAATAAATCAGCCCCAGCATTTT	CASSSRINSVINQPQHF
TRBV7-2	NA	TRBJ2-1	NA	TGTGCCAGCAGCTTTCGGTACCGCAGCTCCTACAATGAGCAGTTCTTC	CASSFRYRSSYNEQFF
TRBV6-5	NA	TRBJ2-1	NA	TGTGCCAGCAGTCCAGGCAATAATGAGCAGTTCTTC	CASSPGNNEQFF